These T cell receptor beta chains were read from a single sample in a study of CD8+ T cells in alopecia areata. Generated by immunoSEQ multiplex PCR, the TCRdb table keeps only in-frame clones and is missing some. This sample has about 150,000 clones, with less than 65% found just once. The starting material was CD8+ T cells sorted from blood, obtained at week 0. The receptors come from a human donor with alopecia areata. Each CDR3 is given with its conserved first and last residue. D genes are given only for firm matches. A row's size may be missing; if present it is once, few, many or a size class.

>TRBD1|TRBJ2-7|-|TRBV14
CASSLGQGDYSSYEQYF
TGTGCCAGCAGCCTGGGACAGGGGGACTATAGCTCCTACGAGCAGTACTTC
>-|TRBJ1-2|-|TRBV30
CAWIYTNGYTF
TGTGCCTGGATTTACACAAATGGCTACACCTTC
>-|TRBJ1-1|-|TRBV9
CASSVGRSTEAFF
TGTGCCAGCAGCGTAGGCAGATCCACTGAAGCTTTCTTT
>-|TRBJ2-7|-|TRBV25-1
CASSEYSASSYEQYF
TGTGCCAGCAGTGAATATTCAGCCTCCAGCTACGAGCAGTACTTC
>-|TRBJ2-5|-|TRBV4-3
CASSQGYRAQETQYF
TGCGCCAGCAGCCAAGGGTATAGGGCCCAAGAGACCCAGTACTTC
>-|TRBJ2-7|-|TRBV29-1
CSVGQAGYEQYF
TGCAGCGTTGGACAGGCTGGATACGAGCAGTACTTC
>-|TRBJ1-1|-|TRBV13
CASSPRQGGTEAFF
TGTGCCAGCAGCCCAAGACAAGGAGGGACTGAAGCTTTCTTT
>-|TRBJ1-1|few|TRBV29-1
CSAGGGRSTEAFF
TGCAGCGCCGGGGGGGGGCGTAGCACTGAAGCTTTCTTT
>-|TRBJ2-7|-|TRBV9
CASSVRESSYEQYF
TGTGCCAGCAGCGTAAGGGAGAGCTCCTACGAGCAGTACTTC
>TRBD2|TRBJ2-5|few|TRBV2
CASSPGLAHSETQYF
TGTGCCAGCAGCCCCGGACTAGCTCACTCGGAGACCCAGTACTTC
>-|TRBJ2-1|-|TRBV7-6
CASSSGIDNEQFF
TGTGCCAGCAGCTCTGGGATTGACAATGAGCAGTTCTTC
>-|TRBJ2-7|-|TRBV29-1
CSVESGEHEQYF
TGCAGCGTTGAATCAGGGGAGCACGAGCAGTACTTC
>TRBD1|TRBJ2-5|-|TRBV6-5
CATSRGLETQYF
TGTGCCACATCCAGGGGGCTAGAGACCCAGTACTTC
>-|TRBJ1-1|-|TRBV6-5
CASSWAEDTEAFF
TGTGCCAGCAGCTGGGCTGAAGACACTGAAGCTTTCTTT
>-|TRBJ2-7|-|TRBV29-1
CSVLVSSYEQYF
TGCAGCGTTCTGGTAAGCTCCTACGAGCAGTACTTC
>TRBD1|TRBJ1-2|-|TRBV27
CASSWNRGMDGYTF
TGTGCCAGCAGTTGGAACAGGGGTATGGATGGCTACACCTTC